The 18 T cell receptor beta chains presented below share a single source sample, sequenced in a study of control samples from healthy donors and cancer patients. Libraries were prepared by immunoSEQ multiplex PCR; TCRdb keeps only in-frame clonotypes and omits some of them. The data show approximately 120,000 clones, with 90% seen just once and more than 3.5% held by the top ten. Material for sequencing was blood. The receptors come from a human donor in good health. The donor label of this sample is uncertain.

The gene calls are TRBV4-2 and TRBJ1-3; D remains ambiguous. V was trimmed by 1 base and J by 2 bases, leaving 15 bases between them. The CDR3 contains 17 residues. Looked up from germline, CDR1 is LGHNA and CDR2 is YNFKEQ. The CDR3 DNA reads as TGTGCCAGCAGCCAAGCTCTGGACGGCCCGACTGGAAACACCATATATTTT. Translated: CASSQALDGPTGNTIYF.

This chain joins TRBV14 and TRBJ1-3, with D unclear. Germline values: CDR1 SGHDN, CDR2 FVKESK. With 3 bases removed from V and 0 bases from J, the gap between germline ends came to 3 bases. This CDR3 is built from 13 residues. CDR3 bases: TGTGCCAGCAGCCAGGTCTCTGGAAACACCATATATTTT. This sequence encodes CASSQVSGNTIYF.

The chain is built from TRBV14 and TRBJ2-7; D unclear. This CDR3 has 15 amino acids. Germline V CDR1 and CDR2: SGHDN, FVKESK. V was clipped by 2 bases and J by 0 bases, with 11 bases between them. CDR3 residues: CASSQRIISSYEQYF. In DNA, the CDR3 is TGTGCCAGCAGCCAACGAATTATCAGCTCCTACGAGCAGTACTTC.

V gene TRBV30 combines with J gene TRBJ2-7, with D unclear. Trimming pared 3 bases from V and 3 bases from J, leaving 15 bases between. CDR1 and CDR2 (germline): GTSNPN, SVGIG (reference sequence). There are 14 residues in the CDR3. CDR3 protein: CAWRMPGSNYEQYF. For the CDR3, the DNA is TGTGCCTGGAGAATGCCTGGCAGCAACTACGAGCAGTACTTC.

The chain uses TRBV2 and TRBJ1-6; D gene uncertain. The V gene's germline CDR1 is SNHLY and CDR2 FYNNEI. V was clipped by 3 bases and J by 10 bases, with 10 bases between them. The CDR3 totals 13 residues. CDR3 in amino acids: CASSDEDGSPLHF. The CDR3 DNA reads TGTGCCAGCAGTGACGAGGATGGGTCACCCCTCCACTTT.

The rearrangement uses TRBV3-1 (or the pseudogene TRBV3-2) and TRBJ2-3; D call uncertain. Germline-derived CDR1 and CDR2 are LGHDT and YNNKEL (reference sequence). The CDR3 consists of 16 residues. The V end was cut by 0 bases, the J end by 2 bases, with 12 bases between. The CDR3: CASSQDPVRSTDTQYF. The CDR3 bases are TGTGCCAGCAGCCAAGACCCAGTACGTTCCACAGATACGCAGTATTTT.

The genes are TRBV14 and TRBJ1-1; TRBD1 agrees at 10 bases. The CDR3 covers 15 residues. Germline CDR1 SGHDN, CDR2 FVKESK. J lost 0 bases, V lost 4 bases, and 2 bases had no gene match. Written as DNA, the CDR3 is TGTGCCAGCAGCCCGGGACAGGGGATGAACACTGAAGCTTTCTTT. Protein: CASSPGQGMNTEAFF.

This clone was seen a handful of times. The chain links TRBV6-1 to TRBJ2-7, with D possibly being TRBD1 (6 bases). Trimming took off 2 bases at V and 6 bases at J, with 11 bases between the two ends. The germline CDR1 and CDR2 sequences are MNHNS and SASEGT. The CDR3 covers 13 residues. As DNA, the CDR3 is TGTGCCAGCAGTGAAAGGGACATTGGCGAGCAGTACTTC. Its protein is CASSERDIGEQYF.

This chain joins TRBV9 and TRBJ2-3; no clear D gene. Trimming stripped 1 base from V and 0 bases from J, with 12 bases between. The CDR3 is 16 residues long. Germline lookup yields CDR1 SGDLS and CDR2 YYNGEE. The CDR3 DNA reads TGTGCCAGCAGCGTAAACACGCCCACTAGCACAGATACGCAGTATTTT. It yields the protein CASSVNTPTSTDTQYF.

This clone was seen only once. The chain joins TRBV3-1 (or the pseudogene TRBV3-2) to TRBJ2-7; D remains ambiguous. The V end lost 1 base, the J end lost 6 bases, and 19 bases lay between the germline ends. This CDR3 has 16 amino acids. Germline CDR1 and CDR2: LGHDT and YNNKEL (reference sequence). CDR3 sequence: CASSQVRAQQPAEQYF. CDR3 DNA: TGTGCCAGCAGCCAAGTCCGAGCACAACAACCCGCCGAGCAGTACTTC.

Notes on this clone: An end of the junction does not agree with germline; a read error may underlie this. The rearrangement uses TRBV6-2 or TRBV6-3 and TRBJ1-6, with 7 bases identical to TRBD1. There are 14 residues in the CDR3. Germline CDR1 MNHEY, CDR2 SVGEGT. CDR3 region: CVSSYRGADSPLHF. The CDR3 DNA reads TGTGTCAGCAGTTACAGGGGCGCGGATTCACCCCTCCACTTT.

This chain links TRBV27 with TRBJ1-4; the match to TRBD1 covers 8 bases. Germline trimming cut 2 bases from V and 6 bases from J; bases unmatched to any gene: 5. Germline assignment: CDR1 MNHEY and CDR2 SMNVEV (reference sequence). The CDR3 runs 15 residues. The CDR3 region has the DNA TGTGCCAGCAGTTTAGGGACAGGAGGTGATGAAAAACTGTTTTTT. Its translation is CASSLGTGGDEKLFF.

The chain has TRBV5-1 and TRBJ1-1; 10 bases are shared with TRBD1. V dropped 0 bases and J dropped 6; count of bases not matched to a gene: 5. Germline V gene data show CDR1 as SGHRS and CDR2 as YFSETQ. This CDR3 has 15 residues. CDR3 sequence: CASSLGDRGFSEAFF. The DNA of the CDR3 is TGCGCCAGCAGCTTGGGGGACAGGGGTTTCTCTGAAGCTTTCTTT.

The chain couples TRBV5-1 to TRBJ1-6, with 10 bases lining up with TRBD1. In germline, CDR1 is SGHRS, CDR2 YFSETQ. The CDR3 runs to 15 residues. V lost 1 base and J lost 7; bases outside the gene matches: 2. The CDR3: CASSLPGQGNSPLHF. In DNA, the CDR3 is TGCGCCAGCAGCTTGCCGGGACAGGGGAATTCACCCCTCCACTTT.

The chain combines TRBV28 with TRBJ1-4, with a possible D match to TRBD1 (6 bases). V was shortened by 5 bases and J by 2 bases, with 12 bases between the two germline ends. Looked up from germline, CDR1 is MDHEN and CDR2 is SYDVKM. This CDR3 comprises 15 residues. The CDR3 coding sequence is TGTGCCAGCAGTCACACAGGGTCGACTAATGAAAAACTGTTTTTT. Translation gives CASSHTGSTNEKLFF.

This chain connects TRBV18 to TRBJ2-5; D uncertain. Trimming pared 4 bases from V and 2 bases from J, leaving 8 bases between. Looked up from germline, CDR1 is KGHSH and CDR2 is LQKENI. The CDR3 consists of 13 residues. CDR3 amino acids: CASSRQIQETQYF. As DNA, the CDR3 is TGTGCCAGCTCACGGCAGATTCAAGAGACCCAGTACTTC.

A word on this clone: Other DNA sequences from this sample encode an identical CDR3 as well. The chain has TRBV6-5 and TRBJ2-3; 9 bases are shared with TRBD2. The CDR3 runs to 15 residues. Germline loops: CDR1 MNHEY, CDR2 SVGAGI. The junction had 7 bases not matched to a gene; V was cut back by 0 bases and J by 9 bases. This CDR3 is CASSYSGTSMSTQYF. The CDR3 coding sequence is TGTGCCAGCAGTTACTCCGGGACTAGCATGTCAACGCAGTATTTT.

This clone has more than one count but fewer than ten. The CDR3 DNA sequence: TGTGCCAGCTCGCCCAGCTCCTACGAGCAGTACTTC. Protein product: CASSPSSYEQYF. V is TRBV18 and J is TRBJ2-7, with D unresolved. Trimming removed 6 bases from V and 0 bases from J, with 6 bases in between. Per the germline V gene, CDR1 is KGHSH and CDR2 is LQKENI. The CDR3 loop spans 12 amino acids.